The sequence of this T cell receptor (beta chain) was determined in a study of T cells after yellow fever vaccination. CDR3 length: 12 amino acids. The germline V and J ends were trimmed by 3 bases and 4 bases, with 6 bases remaining between them. Germline values: CDR1 SGHVS, CDR2 FQNEAQ. In TCRdb, the 5' RACE reads were re-called with MiXCR into one record per CDR3 protein. The sample records approximately 300,000 distinct CDR3 sequences, around 6.8% being singletons. Sequenced material: PBMCs, taken roughly 46 days after the first yellow fever vaccination. J is TRBJ1-1 and V is TRBV7-8; TRBD1 might be the D (5 bases). This sequence was found in a man aged 18 to 30 who received the YFV17D yellow fever vaccine. The CDR3 region is CASSFGATEAFF. The CDR3 nucleotides are TGTGCCAGCAGCTTTGGGGCCACTGAAGCTTTCTTT. The full variable domain, with the rest looked up from reference TRBV7-8 and TRBJ1-1, is GAGVSQSPRYKVAKRGQDVALRCDPISGHVSLFWYQQALGQGPEFLTYFQNEAQLDKSGLPSDRFFAERPEGSVSTLKIQRTQQEDSAVYLCASSFGATEAFFGQGTRLTVV.